This entry describes one T cell receptor (beta chain). Its matching antigen is unknown. Primers for the PCR totalled 60 Vbeta and 13 Jbeta. Original data processing: In a later analysis, the count reached 76 million or so unique TCR beta chains, with around 11 million shared. Using immunoSEQ multiplex PCR, the repertoire was profiled, and TCRdb retains in-frame clones only, with some absent. That table furnishes V, J and clone size, whereas the DNA furnished D and trimming. Of tens of thousands of clones listed, about three fifths are singletons. The germline V gene encodes CDR1 SEHNR and CDR2 FQNEAQ (reference sequence). Trimming cost V 7 bases and J 0 bases, with 10 bases left between them. The CDR3 spans 15 residues. This sample was taken from a study of cytomegalovirus exposure and HLA in healthy donors. For the study at large: A prior study identified 100 million to 130 million unique TCR beta sequences from roughly 180 million T cells. General study findings and limits: It was assumed in the presence/absence analyses that sequencing depth was roughly uniform across donors. Common viral pathogens seemed, in a later analysis, to connect with several of the most significant clusters.

The receptor's source is a woman between 25 and 40 years old in good health and CMV-seropositive. Sequenced: PBMCs. The V gene is TRBV7-9, the J gene TRBJ1-6; D uncertain. CDR3 DNA sequence: TGTGCCAGCATCCTAGGCGGCTCCTATAATTCACCCCTCCACTTT. This encodes CASILGGSYNSPLHF.